Shown below are 22 T cell receptor beta chains from a single sample sequenced in a study of T cells in Graves' hyperthyroidism and ophthalmopathy. RNA transcripts provided the source from which TCR beta CDR3 regions were amplified. RT-PCR in the first round (using the HTBI primer set) targeted the TCR CDR3. TCRdb itself ran the multiplex PCR reads through MiXCR, one entry per CDR3 protein. The table lists 500,000 or so distinct CDR3 sequences, 17% of them singletons. The source material was blood. The source is a woman aged 18-29 years with Graves' ophthalmopathy.

This clonotype was detected many times. The chain recombines TRBV9 with TRBJ1-1; a weak D match, TRBD1 (6 bases). Trimming pared 5 bases from V and 1 base from J, leaving 9 bases between. This CDR3 comprises 13 residues. CDR1 is SGDLS, CDR2 YYNGEE, per germline. Written as DNA, the CDR3 is TGTGCCAGCAGTGAGGGGGGGAACACTGAAGCTTTCTTT. Translating it yields CASSEGGNTEAFF.

At least ten counts were recorded for this clonotype. The chain combines TRBV6-1 with TRBJ1-1, with 8 positions matching TRBD1. Trimming cost V 5 bases and J 0 bases; bases outside gene matches: 8. Germline V CDR1 and CDR2: MNHNS, SASEGT. The CDR3 contains 16 residues. In nucleotides, the CDR3 is TGTGCCAGCAGTACCGACAGGGGCCTCATGAACACTGAAGCTTTCTTT. Protein product: CASSTDRGLMNTEAFF.

This clonotype occurred many times. This chain uses TRBV27 with TRBJ2-3, with 7 bases identical to TRBD2. Germline assignment: CDR1 MNHEY and CDR2 SMNVEV (reference sequence). V was clipped by 6 bases and J by 0 bases; unmatched bases: 6. CDR3 size: 15 residues. The DNA of the CDR3 is TGTGCCAGCAGGGGAGGGATTTTTAGCACAGATACGCAGTATTTT. As protein: CASRGGIFSTDTQYF.

The chain recombines TRBV18 with TRBJ2-5, with TRBD2 matching 7 bases. This CDR3 has 17 amino acids. With V trimmed by 0 bases and J by 0 bases, 7 bases remained unmatched. Germline loops: CDR1 KGHSH, CDR2 LQKENI. The CDR3 reads CASSPPSGREHQETQYF. The CDR3 DNA reads as TGTGCCAGCTCACCACCGTCTGGGCGGGAGCACCAAGAGACCCAGTACTTC. Complete variable domain (other parts from reference TRBV18 and TRBJ2-5): NAGVMQNPRHLVRRRGQEARLRCSPMKGHSHVYWYRQLPEEGLKFMVYLQKENIIDESGMPKERFSAEFPKEGPSILRIQQVVRGDSAAYFCASSPPSGREHQETQYFGPGTRLLVL.

With respect to this clonotype: This may come from a read error, since a much larger clone is one base off. The chain uses TRBV6-1 and TRBJ1-5, with 9 nucleotides matching TRBD1. The CDR3 has 14 residues. The germline CDR1 and CDR2 sequences are MNHNS and SASEGT. CDR3 sequence: CASSTQGALQPQRF. CDR3 DNA: TGTGCCAGCAGTACACAGGGGGCTCTTCAGCCCCAGCGTTTT.

To note about this clonotype: One junction end disagrees with the germline gene, perhaps due to a read error. The chain has TRBV13 and TRBJ1-2; 7 bases are shared with TRBD1. The CDR3 is 15 amino acids. In germline, CDR1 is PRHDT, CDR2 FYEKMQ (reference sequence). This CDR3 reads CASSVGGLANYGYTF. The CDR3 coding sequence is TGTGCCAGCAGCGTAGGGGGCTTGGCTAACTATGGCTACACCTTC.

J is TRBJ2-3 and V is TRBV5-1; 8 nucleotides align to TRBD1. The CDR3 contains 17 residues. V lost 6 bases to trimming and J lost 0 bases; unmatched junction nucleotides: 12. The germline gives CDR1 SGHRS, CDR2 YFSETQ. The CDR3 DNA reads TGCGCCAGCACCCCGCGCTCGGGACAGGACAGCACAGATACGCAGTATTTT. Protein sequence: CASTPRSGQDSTDTQYF.

Ten or more counts support this clonotype. The chain links TRBV2 to TRBJ1-2; TRBD1 aligns across 7 bases. The length of the CDR3 is 13 residues. CDR1 is SNHLY, CDR2 FYNNEI, per germline. With 10 bases clipped from V and 6 bases from J, the junction kept 11 bases outside the gene matches. CDR3 region: CATQGGGTNGYTF. The CDR3 nucleotides are TGTGCCACCCAGGGAGGGGGCACGAATGGCTACACCTTC.

This clonotype was seen at least ten times. The V call is TRBV7-2, the J call TRBJ2-7, with D possibly TRBD1 on 6 matching bases. From germline, CDR1 is SGHTA and CDR2 FQGNSA. The CDR3 has 16 amino acids. V lost 4 bases and J lost 3, with 19 bases in between. CDR3 bases: TGTGCCAGCAGCTACGCACAGGGTGGTTACGGCTACGAGCAGTACTTC. Translated, it gives CASSYAQGGYGYEQYF.

This clonotype was found a few times. This rearrangement joins TRBV5-1 to TRBJ1-5; weak D call: TRBD1 (5 bases). V lost 2 bases, J lost 5 bases, and 8 bases lay in between. Germline lookup yields CDR1 SGHRS and CDR2 YFSETQ. The CDR3 covers 13 residues. CDR3 protein: CASSFGADQPQHF. The CDR3 DNA reads TGCGCCAGCAGCTTCGGGGCCGATCAGCCCCAGCATTTT.

Many counts were recorded for this clonotype. J is TRBJ2-1 and V is TRBV30, with TRBD2 as a possible D gene (6 bases). The CDR3 totals 15 residues. V was pared by 4 bases and J by 5 bases, with 18 bases between. Germline V CDR1 and CDR2: GTSNPN, SVGIG (reference sequence). CDR3 sequence: CAWTREVAVNNEQFF. DNA of the CDR3: TGTGCCTGGACCAGGGAGGTAGCGGTAAACAATGAGCAGTTCTTC. The full variable domain, completed using reference TRBV30 and TRBJ2-1, is SQTIHQWPATLVQPVGSPLSLECTVEGTSNPNLYWYRQAAGRGLQLLFYSVGIGQISSEVPQNLSASRPQDRQFILSSKKLLLSDSGFYLCAWTREVAVNNEQFFGPGTRLTVL.

This clonotype was seen ten or more times. The rearrangement uses TRBV7-8 and TRBJ2-7; TRBD2 agrees at 9 bases. Germline loops: CDR1 SGHVS, CDR2 FQNEAQ. V was pared by 1 base and J by 4 bases, with 5 bases of the junction left unmatched. The length of the CDR3 is 15 residues. The CDR3 sequence is CASSLGSGGIYEQYF. CDR3 nucleotide sequence: TGTGCCAGCAGCTTAGGGAGCGGGGGGATTTACGAGCAGTACTTC.

Many counts were recorded for this clonotype. V and J are TRBV27 and TRBJ2-7; 8 nucleotides line up with TRBD1. CDR1 and CDR2 (germline): MNHEY, SMNVEV (reference sequence). J was trimmed by 3 bases and V by 2 bases; bases with no gene match: 6. This CDR3 contains 15 residues. CDR3 sequence reads: CASSLGQGRDYEQYF. For the CDR3, the DNA is TGTGCCAGCAGTTTAGGACAGGGCAGGGACTACGAGCAGTACTTC.

The chain has TRBV19 and TRBJ1-4; D remains unclear. This CDR3 has 14 amino acids. The germline V gene encodes CDR1 LNHDA and CDR2 SQIVND (reference sequence). V was clipped by 7 bases and J by 0 bases, with 9 bases between them. The CDR3 protein is CASTFVATNEKLFF. The CDR3 bases are TGTGCCAGTACCTTCGTTGCAACTAATGAAAAACTGTTTTTT.

The J gene is TRBJ1-5, the V gene TRBV28, with 11 bases lining up with TRBD1. The V segment lost 3 bases and the J segment 4 bases; nucleotides outside the gene matches: 14. From germline, CDR1 is MDHEN and CDR2 SYDVKM. The CDR3 is 19 residues long. The CDR3 DNA reads TGTGCCAGCAGTTTGATTGGGTGGACAGGGGGCGATGGGAATCAGCCCCAGCATTTT. Protein product: CASSLIGWTGGDGNQPQHF.

Ten or more counts support this clonotype. One end of the junction does not line up with germline, which may come from a read error. V gene TRBV5-1 combines with J gene TRBJ2-1; TRBD2 matches 9 bases. CDR3 length: 15 amino acids. Looked up from germline, CDR1 is SGHRS and CDR2 is YFSETQ. The CDR3 sequence: CASSLTSGTYNEQFF. The CDR3 DNA reads TGTGCCAGCAGCCTGACTAGCGGAACCTACAATGAGCAGTTCTTC. Variable domain in full (rest from reference TRBV5-1 and TRBJ2-1): KAGVTQTPRYLIKTRGQQVTLSCSPISGHRSVSWYQQTPGQGLQFLFEYFSETQRNKGNFPGRFSGRQFSNSRSEMNVSTLELGDSALYLCASSLTSGTYNEQFFGPGTRLTVL.

Comments on this clonotype: A junction end diverges from the germline sequence, so it may reflect a read error. CDR3 sequence reads: CASSPQLVRGSYNEQFF. DNA for the CDR3: TGCGCCAGCAGTCCACAACTGGTACGGGGGAGTTACAATGAGCAGTTCTTC. The chain has TRBV27 and TRBJ2-1; possible D gene TRBD2, 6 bases. The length of the CDR3 is 17 residues. Germline-derived CDR1 and CDR2 are MNHEY and SMNVEV (reference sequence).

The chain uses TRBV28 and TRBJ1-2, with D uncertain. The ends were cut back, 3 bases at V and 6 bases at J, with 17 bases in the middle. CDR3 length: 15 residues. Germline assignment: CDR1 MDHEN and CDR2 SYDVKM. The CDR3 DNA reads as TGTGCCAGCAGTTTGTATCCCAGGAGCTTGGATGGCTACACCTTC. Translated: CASSLYPRSLDGYTF.

In this sample, this clonotype turned up many times. The chain recombines TRBV2 with TRBJ2-7; unclear D gene. V lost 4 bases, J lost 1 base, and 8 bases lay in between. There are 13 residues in the CDR3. CDR1 and CDR2 (germline): SNHLY, FYNNEI. The CDR3: CASSVSGSYEQYF. As DNA, the CDR3 is TGTGCCAGCAGTGTTTCTGGTTCCTACGAGCAGTACTTC.

On this clonotype: With a much larger clone just one base away, this may be a read error. The chain employs TRBV7-3 and TRBJ2-7; the D call may be TRBD1 or TRBD2 (5 bases each). The CDR3 is 15 residues long. Germline V gives CDR1 SGHTA, CDR2 FQGTGA. The CDR3: CAGSLEGQRTYEQYF. As DNA, the CDR3 is TGTGCCGGCAGCTTAGAGGGGCAGCGAACCTACGAGCAGTACTTC. The full variable domain, in which reference TRBV7-3 and TRBJ2-7 provide the parts outside the CDR3, is GAGVSQTPSNKVTEKGKYVELRCDPISGHTALYWYRQSLGQGPEFLIYFQGTGAADDSGLPNDRFFAVRPEGSVSTLKIQRTERGDSAVYLCAGSLEGQRTYEQYFGPGTRLTVT.

The chain combines TRBV6-2 or TRBV6-3 with TRBJ2-2; 7 positions agree with TRBD1. Trimming removed 6 bases from V and 7 bases from J; junction bases left unmatched: 14. The CDR3 spans 16 residues. Germline V gives CDR1 MNHEY, CDR2 SVGEGT. The DNA for the CDR3 is TGTGCCAGCAGGACGGGGTCAGGGGGATGGGACGGGGAGCTGTTTTTT. Its translation: CASRTGSGGWDGELFF.

CDR3 sequence (DNA): TGTGCCAGCAGCGTGGCCGAGTCGATGAGAACTGAAGCTTTCTTT. Encoded protein: CASSVAESMRTEAFF. The gene calls are TRBV9 and TRBJ1-1; D gene uncertain. Germline CDR1 is SGDLS and CDR2 is YYNGEE. Trimming pared 2 bases from V and 5 bases from J, leaving 16 bases between. This CDR3 region has 15 residues.